This TCR beta chain was recovered during a study of T-cell memory formation after mild COVID-19. Looking at the study overall: Largely donor-specific sequence clusters came from two donors.

Whole-study findings and limits: The appearance of some responding clones in pre-infection memory suggested that cross-reactive memory joined.

This clonotype has only a few counts. Its target is not known. The V segment lost 5 bases and the J segment 6 bases; nucleotides outside the gene matches: 10. This CDR3 is built from 16 residues. Germline V gene sequence: CDR1 SGHTA, CDR2 FQGTGA. MiXCR, run by TCRdb on the 5' RACE reads, gives a single entry per CDR3 protein. In the table there are just under 350,000 distinct CDR3 sequences, 10% to 15% of which are singletons. V and J are TRBV7-3 and TRBJ2-2; 9 bases agree with TRBD1. Sequenced input: PBMCs or a T cell subset sorted from them (not recorded which). The source is a man aged 18 to 30 who had mild COVID-19 (a few samples of this study predate the infection). Cell type and time point are not known. Here the CDR3 DNA reads TGTGCCAGCAGCCCAAGCGGGACAGGGATGTCCGGGGAGCTGTTTTTT. Translating it yields CASSPSGTGMSGELFF.